These 7 T cell receptor beta chains came from one sample sequenced in a study of blood T cell repertoires in COVID-19. Here immunoSEQ multiplex PCR was the method, and the copy in TCRdb shows in-frame clones only, minus some. Of about 250,000 clones listed, 88% were seen once; the top ten hold 6% to 6.5%. The sequenced sample consisted of peripheral blood. The receptors derive from a woman in her twenties or thirties with COVID-19, enrolled during active disease.

The CDR3 loop reads CSASYGGYYEQYF. The CDR3 region has the DNA TGCAGTGCTAGTTACGGCGGCTACTACGAGCAGTACTTC. This chain links TRBV20-1 with TRBJ2-7; D remains ambiguous. The CDR3 runs 13 residues. Germline assignment: CDR1 DFQATT and CDR2 SNEGSKA (reference sequence). V was cut by 3 bases and J by 3 bases, with 12 bases left in between.

The chain couples TRBV7-2 to TRBJ2-3; 8 nucleotides match TRBD2. Germline values: CDR1 SGHTA, CDR2 FQGNSA. CDR3 size: 14 residues. The V segment lost 5 bases and the J segment 4 bases; nucleotides outside the gene matches: 5. The CDR3 coding sequence is TGTGCCAGCAGCCAAATGACTAGCGCAGATACGCAGTATTTT. Translated, it gives CASSQMTSADTQYF. Complete variable domain (other parts from reference TRBV7-2 and TRBJ2-3): GAGVSQSPSNKVTEKGKDVELRCDPISGHTALYWYRQSLGQGLEFLIYFQGNSAPDKSGLPSDRFSAERTGGSVSTLTIQRTQQEDSAVYLCASSQMTSADTQYFGPGTRLTVL.

CDR3 sequence (DNA): TGTGCCAGCAGCTTATTTGGAGCGAACACCGGGGAGCTGTTTTTT. It specifies CASSLFGANTGELFF. V usage is TRBV7-8 and J usage is TRBJ2-2; no reliable D call. The CDR3 is made up of 15 amino acids. Germline CDR1 reads SGHVS; CDR2 reads FQNEAQ. With 2 bases removed from V and 0 bases from J, the gap between germline ends came to 7 bases.

The V gene is TRBV6-5, the J gene TRBJ2-1, with a possible D match to TRBD1 (6 bases). V lost 7 bases, J lost 9 bases, and 10 bases lay in between. Germline assignment: CDR1 MNHEY and CDR2 SVGAGI. This CDR3 comprises 11 residues. CDR3 sequence reads: CASTQGFEQFF. CDR3 in DNA: TGTGCCAGCACCCAGGGGTTTGAGCAGTTCTTC.

The V call is TRBV7-2, the J call TRBJ1-1; D not certain. The CDR3 contains 13 residues. CDR1 SGHTA and CDR2 FQGNSA come from the germline V gene. The ends were cut back, 2 bases at V and 3 bases at J, with 7 bases in the middle. CDR3 in DNA: TGTGCCAGCAGCTTAACGAGGGACACTGAAGCTTTCTTT. This translates into CASSLTRDTEAFF.

The V call is TRBV12-3 or TRBV12-4, the J call TRBJ2-1, with D possibly TRBD2 on 5 matching bases. This CDR3 spans 12 amino acids. V was trimmed by 3 bases and J by 9 bases, leaving 9 bases between them. The CDR3 DNA sequence: TGTGCCAGCAGTTTGGGAGCGAGTGAGCAGTTCTTC. It translates to CASSLGASEQFF.

V usage is TRBV11-2 and J usage is TRBJ2-5; 9 bases agree with TRBD2. Germline assignment: CDR1 SGHAT and CDR2 FQNNGV. The CDR3 sequence is 19 residues long. The V and J ends lost 3 bases and 1 base, in that order; junction bases with no gene match: 15. CDR3 sequence: CASSLGLAHGGRFQETQYF. The DNA for the CDR3 is TGTGCCAGCAGCTTGGGACTAGCACATGGGGGGAGATTCCAAGAGACCCAGTACTTC.